The text below deals with one TCR beta chain. Data came from immunoSEQ multiplex PCR; TCRdb stores just in-frame clones and leaves some out. The sample has 300,000 to 450,000 clones; 81% are singletons. The source of the sample is a study of blood T cell repertoires in COVID-19. In germline, CDR1 is SGHNT, CDR2 YENEEA. This CDR3 has 15 residues. With 5 bases clipped from V and 2 bases from J, the junction kept 5 bases outside the gene matches. The chain combines TRBV11-3 with TRBJ2-7, with 11 bases aligning to TRBD1. Sequenced sample: peripheral blood. This receptor was identified in a human donor with acute or convalescent COVID-19. The donor label of this sample is uncertain. CDR3 region: CASSRGTGGAYEQYF. The CDR3 DNA sequence: TGTGCCAGCAGCCGAGGGACAGGGGGTGCCTACGAGCAGTACTTC.